The 21 T cell receptor beta chains reported below all come from one sample, sequenced in a study of human T cells and chemical hapten exposure. Each CDR3 protein is one row after TCRdb ran MiXCR on the RACE reads. In the table there are about 80,000 distinct CDR3 sequences, 14% of which are singletons. Regarding time point: pre-sensitization, week 0. As to treatment: therapeutic diphenylcyclopropenone sensitization with weekly scalp DPC. The source was whole blood, collected in connection with sensitization to the hapten diphenylcyclopropenone (DPC). The receptors come from a woman between 50 and 59 years old with alopecia areata. Some clones in this sample may be carry-over from other donors' samples.

This clonotype was seen only a few times. The genes are TRBV7-9 and TRBJ2-3, with a weak D call TRBD2 (6 bases). Germline-derived CDR1 and CDR2 are SEHNR and FQNEAQ (reference sequence). V lost 3 bases to trimming and J lost 0 bases, with 10 bases between them. The CDR3 spans 15 residues. The CDR3 reads CASSLAGPSTDTQYF. In DNA form, the CDR3 reads TGTGCCAGCAGCTTGGCGGGGCCGAGCACAGATACGCAGTATTTT. Full variable domain (rest looked up from reference TRBV7-9 and TRBJ2-3): DTGVSQNPRHKITKRGQNVTFRCDPISEHNRLYWYRQTLGQGPEFLTYFQNEAQLEKSRLLSDRFSAERPKGSFSTLEIQRTEQGDSAMYLCASSLAGPSTDTQYFGPGTRLTVL.

In this sample, this clonotype turned up a few times. This chain connects TRBV20-1 to TRBJ2-7, with 10 bases that match TRBD1. The CDR3 has 14 residues. V was clipped by 3 bases and J by 6 bases; unmatched bases: 8. Germline assignment: CDR1 DFQATT and CDR2 SNEGSKA (reference sequence). CDR3 loop: CSARDRGKGGEQYF. The CDR3 nucleotides read TGCAGTGCTAGGGACAGGGGGAAAGGGGGCGAGCAGTACTTC.

This clonotype was counted only a few times. The genes are TRBV12-3 or TRBV12-4 and TRBJ1-2; D possibly corresponds to TRBD1 (6 bases). The CDR3 extends over 12 amino acids. Trimming took 4 bases from V and 4 from J, leaving 7 bases between them. The CDR3 coding sequence is TGTGCCAGCAGTTCGACAGGCTATGGCTACACCTTC. The encoded protein is CASSSTGYGYTF.

The J gene is TRBJ2-1, the V gene TRBV11-2; 15 bases map to TRBD2. V was clipped by 4 bases and J by 1 base; unmatched bases: 11. CDR1 and CDR2 (germline): SGHAT, FQNNGV. The CDR3 has 20 residues. In nucleotides, the CDR3 is TGTGCCAGCAGCTCCGCGGTCGGGACTAGCGGGAGGAAGTCCTACAATGAGCAGTTCTTC. This translates into CASSSAVGTSGRKSYNEQFF.

V gene TRBV12-2 combines with J gene TRBJ2-1; TRBD1, the table's D call, lacks a check against the DNA. TRBV12-2 is termed a pseudogene. This CDR3 comprises 21 residues. CDR3 DNA: TGTGCAAGTCGCTGCCAGGGGGGAGAAGCGGGACCTACTAACTCCTACAATGAGCAGTTCTTC. As protein: CASRCQGGEAGPTNSYNEQFF.

This chain links TRBV11-3 with TRBJ2-1; TRBD2 matches 7 bases. This CDR3 has 12 amino acids. The J segment lost 12 bases and the V segment lost 3 bases, leaving 5 bases of the junction unmatched. Germline lookup yields CDR1 SGHNT and CDR2 YENEEA. The CDR3 DNA reads as TGTGCCAGCAGCTTCTCTAGCGGAACGCAGTTCTTC. It codes for CASSFSSGTQFF. Combining the CDR3 with reference TRBV11-3 and TRBJ2-1 gives the whole variable domain EAGVVQSPRYKIIEKKQPVAFWCNPISGHNTLYWYLQNLGQGPELLIRYENEEAVDDSQLPKDRFSAERLKGVDSTLKIQPAELGDSAVYLCASSFSSGTQFFGPGTRLTVL.

The chain uses TRBV14 and TRBJ1-1; no firm D call. The V gene's germline CDR1 is SGHDN and CDR2 FVKESK. With 4 bases removed from V and 1 base from J, the gap between germline ends came to 13 bases. This CDR3 is 15 amino acids long. The CDR3 coding sequence is TGTGCCAGCAGCCCCCTAGGAGGCTGGAACACTGAAGCTTTCTTT. As protein: CASSPLGGWNTEAFF.

The CDR3 region has the DNA TGTGCCAGCAGTCCGGACACCGTTTCGGGTGGCTACACCTTC. This gives the protein CASSPDTVSGGYTF. The genes are TRBV21-1 and TRBJ1-2; no check of the table's D call, TRBD1, against the DNA was made. TRBV21-1 is reported as a pseudogene. This CDR3 region has 14 residues.

Only a few counts were recorded for this clonotype. This chain links TRBV11-2 with TRBJ2-3, with a tentative D call TRBD1 (5 bases). This CDR3 contains 14 residues. Germline-derived CDR1 and CDR2 are SGHAT and FQNNGV. V dropped 1 base and J dropped 6 bases, with 11 bases sitting between them. The CDR3 nucleotides are TGTGCCAGCAGCTTAGCGGCAGGGCCGGATACGCAGTATTTT. It is translated as CASSLAAGPDTQYF.

J is TRBJ1-1 and V is TRBV12-3 or TRBV12-4; no firm D call. V was cut by 3 bases and J by 0 bases, with 5 bases left in between. The CDR3 consists of 13 residues. The CDR3: CASSFGMNTEAFF. DNA for the CDR3: TGTGCCAGCAGTTTTGGTATGAACACTGAAGCTTTCTTT.

V gene TRBV12-5 combines with J gene TRBJ1-2; 7 bases fit TRBD1. J lost 3 bases, V lost 6 bases, and 4 bases had no gene match. Germline V gene data show CDR1 as LGHNT and CDR2 as FRNRAP. This CDR3 spans 13 amino acids. DNA for the CDR3: TGTGCTAGTGGAAGGGACAGTTACTATGGCTACACCTTC. Protein sequence: CASGRDSYYGYTF. Looking up the rest from reference TRBV12-5 and TRBJ1-2 gives the full variable domain: DARVTQTPRHKVTEMGQEVTMRCQPILGHNTVFWYRQTMMQGLELLAYFRNRAPLDDSGMPKDRFSAEMPDATLATLKIQPSEPRDSAVYFCASGRDSYYGYTFGSGTRLTVV.

This clonotype has just a few counts. The J gene is TRBJ2-7, the V gene TRBV29-1; D not certain. V lost 6 bases and J 0 bases, leaving 9 bases between the germline ends. The germline V gene encodes CDR1 SQVTM and CDR2 ANQGSEA. The CDR3 totals 12 residues. The CDR3 region has the DNA TGCAGCGTCGCGCCCAGCTCCTACGAGCAGTACTTC. It encodes CSVAPSSYEQYF.

CDR3 amino acids: CASSYGGKTETQYF. The CDR3 nucleotides read TGTGCCAGCAGCTACGGGGGGAAAACAGAGACCCAGTACTTC. The chain combines TRBV7-6 with TRBJ2-5; the match to TRBD2 covers 7 bases. The CDR3 loop spans 14 amino acids. With 4 bases clipped from V and 4 bases from J, the junction kept 6 bases outside the gene matches. Germline values: CDR1 SGHVS, CDR2 FNYEAQ.

The CDR3 spells CASSLRPSGTEAFF. The CDR3 coding sequence is TGCGCCAGCAGCTTGCGCCCATCGGGCACTGAAGCTTTCTTT. The chain joins TRBV5-1 to TRBJ1-1; D is unclear. CDR1 is SGHRS and CDR2 is YFSETQ in the germline V gene. The CDR3 has 14 residues. V was shortened by 1 base and J by 4 bases, with 11 bases between the two germline ends.

This clonotype showed up many times. The genes are TRBV12-3 or TRBV12-4 and TRBJ2-5; unclear D gene. Trimming took off 7 bases at V and 0 bases at J, with 12 bases between the two ends. The CDR3 runs 14 residues. CDR3 bases: TGTGCCAGCAATCGGGTCCGGGACCAAGAGACCCAGTACTTC. Protein sequence: CASNRVRDQETQYF.

This sequence joins TRBV20-1 and TRBJ2-3; TRBD2 matches 8 bases. V lost 2 bases and J lost 5; bases outside the gene matches: 6. The CDR3 loop spans 14 amino acids. Germline loops: CDR1 DFQATT, CDR2 SNEGSKA (reference sequence). The chain's CDR3 is CSARFSGRRDTQYF. The CDR3 DNA reads TGCAGTGCTAGATTCAGCGGGAGAAGAGATACGCAGTATTTT.

The chain links TRBV3-1 to TRBJ1-1; 7 positions agree with TRBD1. CDR3 length equals 15 residues. V trimming: 6 bases; J trimming: 3 bases; junction bases outside the gene matches: 10. Germline CDR1 and CDR2: LGHDT and YNNKEL (reference sequence). CDR3 nucleotides: TGTGCCAGCAGAGGACAGGCCGCGAAGGACACTGAAGCTTTCTTT. Translation: CASRGQAAKDTEAFF. Filled out from reference TRBV3-1 and TRBJ1-1, the complete variable domain reads DTAVSQTPKYLVTQMGNDKSIKCEQNLGHDTMYWYKQDSKKFLKIMFSYNNKELIINETVPNRFSPKSPDKAHLNLHINSLELGDSAVYFCASRGQAAKDTEAFFGQGTRLTVV.

The rearrangement links TRBV27 to TRBJ2-7, with a possible D match to TRBD1 (5 bases). This CDR3 is built from 15 residues. The germline V and J ends were trimmed by 2 bases and 2 bases, with 13 bases remaining between them. CDR1 is MNHEY and CDR2 is SMNVEV in the germline V gene (reference sequence). The CDR3, as DNA: TGTGCCAGCAGTTTACGATCAGGGTCGACCTACGAGCAGTACTTC. This gives the protein CASSLRSGSTYEQYF.

This clonotype was seen only a few times. The CDR3 DNA reads TGTGCCAGCTCATCCGACAGGGGGCTCAATCAGCCCCAGCATTTT. This gives the protein CASSSDRGLNQPQHF. The chain carries TRBV18 and TRBJ1-5; 10 bases match TRBD1. Trimming at V came to 5 bases and at J to 3 bases, leaving 4 bases not matched to a gene. This CDR3 contains 15 residues. Germline V gives CDR1 KGHSH, CDR2 LQKENI.

This clonotype occurred many times. This chain uses TRBV6-1 with TRBJ2-7; 7 positions agree with TRBD1. The trim removed 6 bases at V and 6 bases at J, leaving 11 bases unmatched. This CDR3 has 14 amino acids. In germline, CDR1 is MNHNS, CDR2 SASEGT. This CDR3 reads CASSLRQGMGEQYF. The CDR3, as DNA: TGTGCCAGCAGCCTCCGACAGGGTATGGGCGAGCAGTACTTC.

V gene TRBV6-5 combines with J gene TRBJ2-3, with TRBD2 matching over 10 bases. V shed 7 bases, J shed 4 bases, and the junction held 8 bases outside the gene matches. The CDR3 consists of 15 residues. CDR1 MNHEY and CDR2 SVGAGI come from the germline V gene. The CDR3 sequence is CASKFQGLASDTQYF. DNA of the CDR3: TGTGCCAGCAAATTTCAGGGACTAGCGTCAGATACGCAGTATTTT.